The rows below give T cell receptor beta chains drawn from one sample of a study of regulatory T cells in long-lasting Graves disease. Each CDR3 protein gets one entry after TCRdb re-called the multiplex PCR reads with MiXCR. The table records roughly 440,000 distinct CDR3 sequences, roughly 17% of them present only once. These data also featured in a second study, about T cells in Graves' hyperthyroidism and ophthalmopathy.

The material sequenced was peripheral blood mononuclear cells (PBMCs), taken at new diagnosis, from a patient treated with antithyroid drugs. The receptors were gathered from a woman between 18 and 29 years old with Graves disease. CDR3s include the opening cysteine and the closing phenylalanine or tryptophan. The order of the fields is V gene, J gene, D gene, clone size, CDR3 DNA, CDR3 protein. The D gene is left open where the match is weak. Size is omitted from some rows. Given values are once, few, many or a class for expanded clones.

>TRBV6-1|TRBJ2-5|-|-
TGTGCCAGCAGTGATAATGGGGCAGTAACAGAGACCCAGTACTTC
CASSDNGAVTETQYF
>TRBV24-1|TRBJ1-2|TRBD1|few
TGTGCCACCAGTGACGTGGGACAGGGTTATGGCTACACCTTC
CATSDVGQGYGYTF
>TRBV12-5|TRBJ2-1|-|-
TGTGCTAGTGGTTTTGGGATAGATGAGCAGTTCTTC
CASGFGIDEQFF
>TRBV7-2|TRBJ1-1|-|-
TGTGCCAGCAGCTTGACAGCCATGAACACTGAAGCTTTCTTT
CASSLTAMNTEAFF
>TRBV29-1|TRBJ2-2|TRBD1|many
TGCAGCGTCGGTCGACAGGGGAGTCAGACCGGGGAGCTGTTTTTT
CSVGRQGSQTGELFF
>TRBV3-1|TRBJ1-1|-|many
TGTGCCAGCAGTCAAGAGAGGATGAACACTGAAGCTTTCTTT
CASSQERMNTEAFF
>TRBV27|TRBJ2-3|TRBD2|many
TGTGCCAGCAGGATGGGACTAGCTAGGGTTGGGAGAGATACGCAGTATTTT
CASRMGLARVGRDTQYF
>TRBV29-1|TRBJ2-3|TRBD2|-
TGCAGCGTTGCAGGGCGGGAGGGCCCAACAGATACGCAGTATTTT
CSVAGREGPTDTQYF
>TRBV9|TRBJ1-1|-|-
TGTGCCAGCAGCGTAGGGGGAGAAACTGAAGCTTTCTTT
CASSVGGETEAFF
>TRBV28|TRBJ2-3|TRBD2|once
TGTGCCAGCAGTTTATCTTTTTTGGGGCGGGAGGATGGAGATACGCAGTATTTT
CASSLSFLGREDGDTQYF
>TRBV2|TRBJ1-6|-|many
TGTGCCAGCTCCTCCGCAGGGACTTATTCACCCCTCCACTTT
CASSSAGTYSPLHF
>TRBV7-3|TRBJ2-1|TRBD1|-
TGTGCCAGCAGCAAGACAGGGCCGTCCTACAATGAGCAGTTCTTC
CASSKTGPSYNEQFF
>TRBV7-2|TRBJ1-1|-|many
TGTGCCAGCAGCTTATTCGGACATAACACTGAAGCTTTCTTT
CASSLFGHNTEAFF
>TRBV5-1|TRBJ1-2|TRBD1|-
TGCGCCAGCAGCTCCGGACAGGGGACTCTATCTGGCTACACCTTC
CASSSGQGTLSGYTF
>TRBV19|TRBJ1-5|-|-
TGTGCCAGTAATTGGGGTTCCAATCAGCCCCAGCATTTT
CASNWGSNQPQHF
>TRBV30|TRBJ2-1|-|many
TGTGCCTGGAGTCCCAGTTACAATGAGCAGTTCTTC
CAWSPSYNEQFF
>TRBV5-6|TRBJ2-5|-|few
TGTGCCAGCAGCTTGGGCAGATTTCAAGAGACCCAGTACTTC
CASSLGRFQETQYF
>TRBV10-3|TRBJ2-5|-|many
TGTGCCATCAGTGCTGTGACAGGCTTTGGAGAGACCCAGTACTTC
CAISAVTGFGETQYF
>TRBV10-3|TRBJ2-5|-|many
TGTGCCATCAGTGAGTCGAGTGGGACGGAGACCCAGTACTTC
CAISESSGTETQYF
>TRBV6-1|TRBJ1-1|-|-
TGTGCCAGCAGTCCGCTTCGGGGGGAAGCTTTCTTT
CASSPLRGEAFF
>TRBV2|TRBJ1-5|-|many
TGTGCCAGCAGGGGGGACCTGAGGGGCAATCAGCCCCAGCATTTT
CASRGDLRGNQPQHF